This T cell receptor beta chain was found in a study of human T cells and chemical hapten exposure. Study-level results: Unchanged with DPC sensitization were TCRs above 1 in 1000 frequency. Patch test score was positively correlated with the counts of TCRs that had expanded at PT1.

Time point indicated: patch test 1, 2 weeks after DPC sensitization. Indicated treatment: therapeutic diphenylcyclopropenone sensitization with weekly scalp DPC. Staff drew blood before applying each patch test. Sample donors consisted of patients with alopecia, aged 18 to 70 years, who were suitable for DPC. TCRdb passed the RACE reads through MiXCR, listing each CDR3 protein once. The table records tens of thousands of distinct CDR3 sequences, 10% to 13% of them present only once. This clonotype was recorded many times. Its antigen is as yet unknown. CDR3 length: 17 amino acids. Trimming cost V 8 bases and J 0 bases, with 20 bases left between them. The germline V gene has CDR1 SGHTA and CDR2 FQGNSA.

The rearrangement uses TRBV7-2 and TRBJ2-1; D gene ambiguous. This TCR derives from a man aged 40-49 years with alopecia areata. Some clones in this sample may be carry-over from other donors' samples. The sequenced sample was whole blood, obtained in connection with sensitization to the hapten diphenylcyclopropenone (DPC). The DNA of the CDR3 is TGTGCCAGCGGACCCTATCGTGTGGGAATCTCCTACAATGAGCAGTTCTTC. Its translation: CASGPYRVGISYNEQFF. The whole variable domain, filled in from reference TRBV7-2 and TRBJ2-1, reads GAGVSQSPSNKVTEKGKDVELRCDPISGHTALYWYRQSLGQGLEFLIYFQGNSAPDKSGLPSDRFSAERTGGSVSTLTIQRTQQEDSAVYLCASGPYRVGISYNEQFFGPGTRLTVL.